These 20 T cell receptor beta chains originate from one sample sequenced in a study of T cell repertoires in cytomegalovirus infection. TCRdb re-analysed the reads in MiXCR, keeping a single row per CDR3 protein. The sample contains around 140,000 distinct CDR3 sequences, about 6% of which appear only once. Sequencing was done on a sample of PBMCs. These TCRs come from a human donor in good health (CMV status not recorded). Some clones in this sample may be carry-over from other donors' samples.

This chain uses TRBV5-1 with TRBJ1-1; 8 nucleotides agree with TRBD1. The germline CDR1 and CDR2 sequences are SGHRS and YFSETQ. The CDR3 has 16 amino acids. Germline trimming cut 6 bases from V and 4 bases from J; bases unmatched to any gene: 14. CDR3 DNA sequence: TGCGCCAGCAACAACCCACCCACAGGGGGTAGCACTGAAGCTTTCTTT. Translating it yields CASNNPPTGGSTEAFF.

This clonotype was seen ten or more times. This rearrangement joins TRBV11-2 to TRBJ2-2; 9 nucleotides match TRBD1. This CDR3 region has 15 residues. The V gene end was trimmed by 4 bases and the J gene end by 7 bases; junction bases not matched to a gene: 7. Germline CDR1 and CDR2: SGHAT and FQNNGV. The CDR3 is CASSWGTGRGGELFF. In DNA form, the CDR3 reads TGTGCCAGCAGCTGGGGGACAGGGCGAGGCGGGGAGCTGTTTTTT.

This clonotype was found many times. The chain couples TRBV28 to TRBJ2-5; TRBD2 aligns across 13 bases. Germline V gives CDR1 MDHEN, CDR2 SYDVKM. The CDR3 totals 17 residues. V gave up 5 bases and J gave up 2 bases; unmatched junction bases: 8. CDR3 sequence reads: CASSTNRLAGGQETQYF. The CDR3 DNA is TGTGCCAGCAGTACCAATAGACTAGCGGGGGGTCAAGAGACCCAGTACTTC.

This clonotype was counted a few times. This chain joins TRBV25-1 and TRBJ1-6; possible D gene TRBD1, 5 bases. This CDR3 is built from 14 residues. Looked up from germline, CDR1 is MGHDK and CDR2 is SYGVNS. V was pared by 1 base and J by 8 bases, with 9 bases between. CDR3 nucleotides: TGTGCCAGCAGTGAATGGGGGGACGATTCACCCCTCCACTTT. Its protein product is CASSEWGDDSPLHF. Based on the CDR3 plus reference TRBV25-1 and TRBJ1-6, the full variable domain is EADIYQTPRYLVIGTGKKITLECSQTMGHDKMYWYQQDPGMELHLIHYSYGVNSTEKGDLSSESTVSRIRTEHFPLTLESARPSHTSQYLCASSEWGDDSPLHFGNGTRLTVT.

This clonotype was counted ten times or more. The chain combines TRBV7-2 with TRBJ1-3; no clear D. Per the germline V gene, CDR1 is SGHTA and CDR2 is FQGNSA. The CDR3 loop spans 15 amino acids. V was trimmed by 5 bases and J by 4 bases, leaving 15 bases between them. CDR3 protein: CASSLVPDTGNTIYF. DNA of the CDR3: TGTGCCAGCAGCCTAGTACCAGATACGGGAAACACCATATATTTT.

This clonotype has at least ten counts. This sequence joins TRBV28 and TRBJ2-5; D may match TRBD1 or TRBD2 (5 bases each). V was pared by 1 base and J by 5 bases, with 20 bases between. This CDR3 spans 17 amino acids. From germline, CDR1 is MDHEN and CDR2 SYDVKM. The CDR3 is CASSLYWDAGSRETQYF. CDR3 DNA: TGTGCCAGCAGTTTATATTGGGACGCAGGGTCGCGGGAGACCCAGTACTTC.

This clonotype occurred many times. The chain carries TRBV28 and TRBJ2-7; D is undetermined. The CDR3 has 15 residues. Germline CDR1 reads MDHEN; CDR2 reads SYDVKM. V lost 7 bases and J lost 5, with 21 bases in between. The DNA of the CDR3 is TGTGCCAGCACCCCTTATGGGGAATTTGACAACGAGCAGTACTTC. Its translation is CASTPYGEFDNEQYF. Variable domain in full (rest from reference TRBV28 and TRBJ2-7): DVKVTQSSRYLVKRTGEKVFLECVQDMDHENMFWYRQDPGLGLRLIYFSYDVKMKEKGDIPEGYSVSREKKERFSLILESASTNQTSMYLCASTPYGEFDNEQYFGPGTRLTVT.

This clonotype was seen a handful of times. The V call is TRBV7-3, the J call TRBJ2-3; D is uncertain. CDR1 and CDR2 from the germline V gene are SGHTA and FQGTGA. Trimming cost V 5 bases and J 2 bases, with 5 bases left between them. There are 12 residues in the CDR3. The CDR3 sequence: CASSPNTDTQYF. The DNA of the CDR3 is TGTGCCAGCAGCCCAAACACAGATACGCAGTATTTT. The complete variable domain, with remaining parts taken from reference TRBV7-3 and TRBJ2-3, reads GAGVSQTPSNKVTEKGKYVELRCDPISGHTALYWYRQSLGQGPEFLIYFQGTGAADDSGLPNDRFFAVRPEGSVSTLKIQRTERGDSAVYLCASSPNTDTQYFGPGTRLTVL.

This clonotype was observed many times. V is TRBV28 and J is TRBJ2-5; D possibly corresponds to TRBD1 (6 bases). The length of the CDR3 is 16 residues. V lost 5 bases and J 1 base, leaving 17 bases between the germline ends. The V gene's germline CDR1 is MDHEN and CDR2 SYDVKM. The CDR3 DNA follows: TGTGCCAGCAGTGAACCCATGACAGGACCCCAAGAGACCCAGTACTTC. Protein: CASSEPMTGPQETQYF.

This clonotype was counted many times. The rearrangement joins TRBV7-2 to TRBJ1-4, with D unresolved. Deletions cut 5 bases from V and 7 bases from J, with 20 bases between. There are 16 residues in the CDR3. Germline loops: CDR1 SGHTA, CDR2 FQGNSA. CDR3 sequence: CASSAVLLGSGEKLFF. CDR3 bases: TGTGCCAGCAGCGCAGTACTGCTCGGGTCGGGTGAAAAACTGTTTTTT. Complete variable domain (other parts from reference TRBV7-2 and TRBJ1-4): GAGVSQSPSNKVTEKGKDVELRCDPISGHTALYWYRQSLGQGLEFLIYFQGNSAPDKSGLPSDRFSAERTGGSVSTLTIQRTQQEDSAVYLCASSAVLLGSGEKLFFGSGTQLSVL.

In this sample, this clonotype turned up many times. This chain joins TRBV6-2 or TRBV6-3 and TRBJ2-6, with D uncertain. The germline V gene encodes CDR1 MNHEY and CDR2 SVGEGT. The CDR3 contains 15 residues. V dropped 6 bases and J dropped 0 bases, with 9 bases sitting between them. The chain's CDR3 is CASRPSLSGANVLTF. The DNA of the CDR3 is TGTGCCAGCAGACCGAGTCTCTCTGGGGCCAACGTCCTGACTTTC.

The chain joins TRBV7-2 to TRBJ2-3; TRBD2 aligns across 14 bases. Per the germline V gene, CDR1 is SGHTA and CDR2 is FQGNSA. V gave up 2 bases and J gave up 4 bases; unmatched junction bases: 2. The CDR3 covers 16 residues. The chain's CDR3 is CASSLRLAGGPDTQYF. The CDR3, as DNA: TGTGCCAGCAGCTTAAGACTAGCGGGGGGGCCAGATACGCAGTATTTT.

The table lists this clonotype with many counts. The chain joins TRBV20-1 to TRBJ1-5; D gene uncertain. The CDR3 consists of 15 residues. The ends were cut back, 6 bases at V and 7 bases at J, with 22 bases in the middle. Germline-derived CDR1 and CDR2 are DFQATT and SNEGSKA (reference sequence). CDR3 residues: CSAPLRVGAEQPQHF. DNA of the CDR3: TGCAGTGCCCCCCTCCGAGTGGGCGCGGAACAGCCCCAGCATTTT.

The table lists this clonotype with many counts. The rearrangement joins TRBV2 to TRBJ2-1; the match to TRBD2 covers 10 bases. V shed 6 bases, J shed 4 bases, and the junction held 12 bases outside the gene matches. This CDR3 has 17 amino acids. The germline V gene encodes CDR1 SNHLY and CDR2 FYNNEI. CDR3 nucleotide sequence: TGTGCCAGCAGGTATTCTCCTCTAGCGGGGGTTTACAATGAGCAGTTCTTC. Encoded protein: CASRYSPLAGVYNEQFF.

This clonotype came up many times. The genes are TRBV7-9 and TRBJ2-5; TRBD2 is a possible D gene (5 bases). V was cut by 5 bases and J by 5 bases, with 15 bases left in between. The CDR3 extends over 14 amino acids. Per germline, CDR1 SEHNR and CDR2 FQNEAQ (reference sequence). The CDR3: CASSPDNRGETQYF. Here the CDR3 DNA reads TGTGCCAGCAGCCCAGACAACCGCGGGGAGACCCAGTACTTC. The whole variable domain, remainder taken from reference TRBV7-9 and TRBJ2-5, is DTGVSQNPRHKITKRGQNVTFRCDPISEHNRLYWYRQTLGQGPEFLTYFQNEAQLEKSRLLSDRFSAERPKGSFSTLEIQRTEQGDSAMYLCASSPDNRGETQYFGPGTRLLVL.

Many counts were recorded for this clonotype. The chain couples TRBV7-2 to TRBJ2-1; maybe TRBD2 (6 bases). The CDR3 length is 16 residues. Germline V gene sequence: CDR1 SGHTA, CDR2 FQGNSA. Trimming shortened V by 5 bases and J by 2 bases, and 16 bases separated the two germline ends. CDR3 coding DNA: TGTGCCAGCAGCCCCCGTGGGGGGACCACCTACAATGAGCAGTTCTTC. This gives the protein CASSPRGGTTYNEQFF.

This clonotype occurred many times. The chain couples TRBV5-1 to TRBJ1-1; D ambiguous. Germline V lookup: CDR1 SGHRS, CDR2 YFSETQ. The CDR3 is made up of 15 amino acids. V was cut by 0 bases and J by 5 bases, with 14 bases left in between. This chain's CDR3 is CASSLALDGGTEAFF. The CDR3 bases are TGCGCCAGCAGCTTGGCCCTCGATGGTGGGACTGAAGCTTTCTTT.

The V call is TRBV20-1, the J call TRBJ1-2; maybe TRBD1 (5 bases). The CDR3 has 14 amino acids. V gave up 1 base and J gave up 2 bases, with 11 bases separating them. From germline, CDR1 is DFQATT and CDR2 SNEGSKA (reference sequence). The CDR3 loop is CSARVARENYGYTF. CDR3 nucleotide sequence: TGCAGTGCTAGAGTGGCCAGGGAAAACTATGGCTACACCTTC.

The table lists this clonotype with many counts. The chain uses TRBV5-1 and TRBJ1-1; D is ambiguous. The germline V and J ends were trimmed by 4 bases and 1 base, with 14 bases remaining between them. The V gene's germline CDR1 is SGHRS and CDR2 YFSETQ. The CDR3 is 15 residues long. The CDR3 spells CASSRSARGNTEAFF. The CDR3 DNA reads TGCGCCAGCAGCCGGAGCGCGCGGGGGAACACTGAAGCTTTCTTT.

This clonotype was detected ten times or more. The rearrangement uses TRBV7-2 and TRBJ1-6; perhaps TRBD1 as D (5 bases). Trimming cost V 3 bases and J 9 bases, with 9 bases left between them. CDR3 length equals 13 residues. Germline V gene lookup returns CDR1 SGHTA and CDR2 FQGNSA. The CDR3 spells CASSFTGGSPLHF. The CDR3, as DNA: TGTGCCAGCAGCTTCACCGGGGGTTCACCCCTCCACTTT.